Listed below are T cell receptor beta chains from one sample, sequenced in a study of cytomegalovirus exposure and HLA in healthy donors. The table came from immunoSEQ multiplex PCR; TCRdb's copy has only in-frame clones and leaves some out. Its table records about 40,000 clones. Sequencing was performed on PBMCs. The receptors stem from a woman in her twenties or thirties in good health and CMV-seronegative. The CDR3 runs from the conserved cysteine through the conserved F or W. D genes are given only for firm matches. Clone size, where shown, is once, few, many, or a class for clones that have expanded.

d_call cdr3_length j_call v_call clone_size cdr3_nt cdr3_aa
- 14 TRBJ2-7 TRBV5-1 - TGCGCCAGCAGCAGACTCCTCAGCTCCTACGAGCAGTACTTC CASSRLLSSYEQYF
- 15 TRBJ1-2 TRBV4-2 - TGTGCCAGCAGCCAAGATCGACAGATTAACTATGGCTACACCTTC CASSQDRQINYGYTF
TRBD2 14 TRBJ2-7 TRBV27 - TGTGCCAGCAGTTCTAGCGGGACCACCTACGAGCAGTACTTC CASSSSGTTYEQYF
- 16 TRBJ1-1 TRBV4-1 - TGCGCCAGCAGAAGTCCGGACAGATCGCTGAACACTGAAGCTTTCTTT CASRSPDRSLNTEAFF
TRBD2 15 TRBJ2-3 TRBV9 - TGTGCCAGCAGCGTGACTAGCGGACTCACAGATACGCAGTATTTT CASSVTSGLTDTQYF
TRBD1 15 TRBJ2-3 TRBV5-1 - TGCGCCAGCACCACGGCAGGGGGTTGGACAGATACGCAGTATTTT CASTTAGGWTDTQYF
- 17 TRBJ2-1 TRBV28 - TGTGCCAGCAGTCCCCCTATCGAGACTAGGACCTACAATGAGCAGTTCTTC CASSPPIETRTYNEQFF
TRBD2 16 TRBJ2-7 TRBV4-1 - TGCGCCAGCAGCCAAGCCTCTAGCGGAGTCGGCAACGAGCAGTACTTC CASSQASSGVGNEQYF
TRBD2 15 TRBJ2-1 TRBV4-1 - TGCGCCAGCAGCCACTTTAGCGGGAACTACAATGAGCAGTTCTTC CASSHFSGNYNEQFF
TRBD2 16 TRBJ2-3 TRBV5-4 - TGTGCCAGCAGCGCAGGGACTAGCGGGAGAATAGATACGCAGTATTTT CASSAGTSGRIDTQYF
TRBD1 16 TRBJ2-2 TRBV9 - TGTGCCAGCAGCGGACGGGGACAGCTAAACACCGGGGAGCTGTTTTTT CASSGRGQLNTGELFF
TRBD1 14 TRBJ2-4 TRBV30 - TGTGCCTGGAGCGGACAGGGAGAGAGGAACATTCAGTACTTC CAWSGQGERNIQYF
- 14 TRBJ1-2 TRBV7-6 - TGTGCCAGCAGCTTAGCTCGTCAGGGGCACGGCTACACCTTC CASSLARQGHGYTF
TRBD2 15 TRBJ2-7 TRBV27 - TGTGCCAGCAGTTTAAACGGCGGGAGGGTAGGGGAGCAGTACTTC CASSLNGGRVGEQYF
TRBD1 18 TRBJ1-3 TRBV4-2 - TGTGCCAGCAGCCAAGAGACAGGGGGGAAGAGCTCTGGAAACACCATATATTTT CASSQETGGKSSGNTIYF
TRBD2 14 TRBJ2-7 TRBV30 - TGTGCCTGGAGTGTAGCGGGAGCGGGGTACGAGCAGTACTTC CAWSVAGAGYEQYF
- 17 TRBJ2-1 TRBV4-2 - TGTGCCAGCAGCCAAGTGACCGGGAGTCCTCTGAGCAATGAGCAGTTCTTC CASSQVTGSPLSNEQFF
TRBD1 16 TRBJ2-1 TRBV18 - TGTGCCAGCTCTCGCGGGACAGGGGATTCCGACAATGAGCAGTTCTTC CASSRGTGDSDNEQFF
- 15 TRBJ1-4 TRBV30 - TGTGCCTGGACCCCGCTAAGGGTTGAGGGTGAAAAACTGTTTTTT CAWTPLRVEGEKLFF
- 16 TRBJ2-2 TRBV4-1 - TGCGCCAGCAGACCCCTGGAGCTAGTGAGAACCGGGGAGCTGTTTTTT CASRPLELVRTGELFF
TRBD1 14 TRBJ2-3 TRBV5-6 - TGTGCCAGCAGCTGGGGACAGGCCACAGATACGCAGTATTTT CASSWGQATDTQYF
- 16 TRBJ1-1 TRBV6-5 - TGTGCCAGCAGTTACAAAGGGGGATCGGGCAACACTGAAGCTTTCTTT CASSYKGGSGNTEAFF
- 13 TRBJ1-1 TRBV7-3 - TGTGCCAGCAGCTTCAGGGGGAACACTGAAGCTTTCTTT CASSFRGNTEAFF
TRBD2 15 TRBJ2-7 TRBV5-4 - TGTGCCAGCAACTCCGGAAGCGGGAGGCCTGACGAGCAGTACTTC CASNSGSGRPDEQYF
TRBD2 15 TRBJ2-3 TRBV30 - TGTGCCTGGAGGGGGAGGGCCTATGGCACAGATACGCAGTATTTT CAWRGRAYGTDTQYF
- 15 TRBJ2-5 TRBV30 - TGTGCCTGGAGTGATATCTCCGGATGGCGGGAGACCCAGTACTTC CAWSDISGWRETQYF
TRBD1 16 TRBJ1-5 TRBV19 - TGTGCCAGTAAGGGACAGGGGACTTATAGCAATCAGCCCCAGCATTTT CASKGQGTYSNQPQHF
- 12 TRBJ1-1 TRBV29-1 - TGCAGCGTTGTGGGGGGAGAGATTGGTGCTTTCTTT CSVVGGEIGAFF
- 15 TRBJ1-4 TRBV28 - TGTGCCAGCACTCTCGGATCGGTCGGGAGTGAAAAACTGTTTTTT CASTLGSVGSEKLFF
- 14 TRBJ2-2 TRBV6-1 - TGTGCCAGCAGTGTAGAGGACTACACCGGGGAGCTGTTTTTT CASSVEDYTGELFF
- 15 TRBJ2-1 TRBV5-1 - TGCGCCAGCAGGGGCCTAGCCAGCTCCTACAATGAGCAGTTCTTC CASRGLASSYNEQFF
- 14 TRBJ2-5 TRBV18 - TGTGCCAGCTCACCTTGGAGCGGGCAAGAGACCCAGTACTTC CASSPWSGQETQYF
- 11 TRBJ1-1 TRBV15 medium-sized TGTGCCACCAGGGAGGGCGGTGGGGCTTTCTTT CATREGGGAFF
TRBD2 17 TRBJ2-5 TRBV11-2 - TGTGCCAGCAGCCCGAGGACTAGCGGGAGTTTGCAAGAGACCCAGTACTTC CASSPRTSGSLQETQYF
- 14 TRBJ2-3 TRBV6-1 - TGTGCCACGCAGTCGCCTAGCGTAACCCATACGCAGTATTTT CATQSPSVTHTQYF
TRBD1 12 TRBJ1-4 TRBV30 - TGTGCCTGGGCAGGGGGGAATGAAAAACTGTTTTTT CAWAGGNEKLFF
- 14 TRBJ2-7 TRBV28 - TGTGCCAGCAGTGATAGGGGGAGAGGACACGAGCAGTACTTC CASSDRGRGHEQYF
- 15 TRBJ2-2 TRBV14 - TGTGCCAGCAGCCAACAGGGGCCGAACACCGGGGAGCTGTTTTTT CASSQQGPNTGELFF
TRBD2 20 TRBJ2-1 TRBV9 - TGTGCCAGCAGCGTAGAGGCGGGAGGGAGTTTTACGAGTCCGTTTCGGGAGCAGTTCTTC CASSVEAGGSFTSPFREQFF
- 14 TRBJ2-7 TRBV5-5 - TGTGCCAGCAGCTTTATGGGCAGGCCCCACGAGCAGTACTTC CASSFMGRPHEQYF
- 13 TRBJ2-5 TRBV29-1 - TGCAGCGTTGAGGGGGGTAGGCAAGAGACCCAGTACTTC CSVEGGRQETQYF
- 15 TRBJ2-5 TRBV18 - TGTGCCAGCTCGAAGACTGGACAGCCCCAAGAGACCCAGTACTTC CASSKTGQPQETQYF
- 13 TRBJ1-2 TRBV29-1 - TGCAGCGTTGAATCCAGGGAAACGGATGGCTACACCTTC CSVESRETDGYTF